Included here is one T cell receptor (beta chain) sequence, with context. Its antigen is undetermined. The ends were cut back, 7 bases at V and 3 bases at J, with 10 bases in the middle. Germline CDR1 and CDR2: MNHEY and SMNVEV (reference sequence). This CDR3 is 13 amino acids long. Random hexamers were used to reverse transcribe the RNA input (roughly 0.5 to 1 ug). The CDR3 of TCR beta was amplified by immunoSEQ multiplex PCR across 54 Vbeta and 13 Jbeta. MiXCR, applied by TCRdb to the immunoSEQ multiplex PCR reads, yields one record per CDR3 protein. Found here are about 170,000 distinct CDR3 sequences, approximately 94% of them singletons; the top ten hold 0.1% to 0.15%. This sample was taken from a study of CD8 T cells in Susac syndrome. Study-wide background: There were Susac syndrome patients who were therapy-naive at blood draw, others on corticosteroids, and others on intravenous immunoglobulin alone.

Study-wide results and caveats: Clonal expansion did not appear in Susac syndrome CD4+ T cell repertoires.

This sequence joins TRBV27 and TRBJ2-1; perhaps TRBD1 as D (5 bases). This receptor was identified in a human donor with Susac syndrome. Material: CD4+ T cells from PBMCs. The CDR3 here is CASKTAIYNEQFF. The CDR3 DNA follows: TGTGCCAGCAAGACAGCAATCTACAATGAGCAGTTCTTC.